This note documents a single TCR beta chain sequence. This sample stems from a study of blood T cell repertoires in COVID-19. Across the study: Acute and convalescent COVID-19 samples came from the United States, Italy and Spain. Nucleic acid was either cDNA or gDNA, and it came from T cells, B-cell-depleted T cells, or PBMCs.

With 1 base clipped from V and 6 bases from J, the junction kept 5 bases outside the gene matches. Looked up from germline, CDR1 is SGHTA and CDR2 is FQGNSA. This CDR3 is 17 amino acids long. Original data processing: Scientists estimated how many nucleated cells there were by amplifying reference gene primers. This table comes from immunoSEQ multiplex PCR, and its TCRdb copy is limited to in-frame clones, with some not included. V, J and clone size reflect that table, while D and trimming were determined from the DNA. The top ten clones hold roughly 2.7% of a sample with about 40,000 clones, just under 85% of them seen once.

The gene calls are TRBV7-2 and TRBJ2-1, with 14 positions matching TRBD2. The receptor's source is a woman in her fifties or sixties with acute or convalescent COVID-19. The sequenced sample was peripheral blood. CDR3 protein: CASSLGLAGGAPNEQFF. The CDR3 coding sequence is TGTGCCAGCAGCTTAGGACTAGCGGGAGGGGCCCCCAATGAGCAGTTCTTC.